These T cell receptor beta chains were read from a single sample in a study of identical twins. Each CDR3 protein is one row after TCRdb ran MiXCR on the 5' RACE reads. The data show 350,000 or so distinct CDR3 sequences, approximately 9.1% seen once. The material sequenced was naive T cells sorted from blood. Receptors originate from a woman aged 45-65 years in good health. The CDR3 runs from the conserved cysteine through the conserved F or W. Each record gives: clone size, D gene, J gene, V gene, CDR3 protein, CDR3 DNA. D genes are given only for firm matches. The size of a clone is reported for some rows only, either as once, few or many, or as a class for expanded clones.

>many|-|TRBJ1-3|TRBV7-8
CASSLSGGGGNTIYF
TGTGCCAGCAGCCTATCGGGGGGTGGTGGAAACACCATATATTTT
>-|TRBD2|TRBJ2-1|TRBV6-6
CASASGRTLSDNEQFF
TGTGCCAGCGCTAGCGGGAGAACCCTTTCGGACAATGAGCAGTTCTTC
>many|-|TRBJ2-7|TRBV29-1
CSVENGYEQYF
TGCAGCGTTGAAAACGGCTACGAGCAGTACTTC
>-|TRBD1|TRBJ2-2|TRBV7-7
CASGTGGPAGELFF
TGTGCCAGCGGGACAGGGGGCCCCGCCGGGGAGCTGTTTTTT
>-|-|TRBJ1-6|TRBV6-5
CASSYSAWGSPLHF
TGTGCCAGCAGTTACTCGGCGTGGGGCTCACCCCTCCACTTT
>-|-|TRBJ2-6|TRBV7-2
CASRTVPRESGANVLTF
TGTGCCAGCAGGACCGTCCCAAGGGAGTCTGGGGCCAACGTCCTGACTTTC
>few|-|TRBJ2-2|TRBV4-1
CASSPIGAAELFF
TGCGCCAGCAGTCCCATCGGGGCCGCGGAGCTGTTTTTT
>many|TRBD1|TRBJ2-7|TRBV27
CASSLYQGAHEQYF
TGTGCCAGCAGTTTATATCAGGGGGCCCACGAGCAGTACTTC
>-|-|TRBJ2-7|TRBV12-3/TRBV12-4
CASTWGIYEQYF
TGTGCCAGCACCTGGGGCATCTACGAGCAGTACTTC
>many|-|TRBJ1-2|TRBV12-3/TRBV12-4
CASSIDSNYGYTF
TGTGCCAGCAGTATTGACAGTAACTATGGCTACACCTTC
>many|-|TRBJ2-1|TRBV20-1
CSASRAGPYNEQFF
TGCAGTGCTAGTCGGGCGGGCCCCTACAATGAGCAGTTCTTC
>-|TRBD2|TRBJ2-5|TRBV15
CATSRSFSGEETQYF
TGTGCCACCAGCAGATCGTTTAGCGGGGAAGAGACCCAGTACTTC
>-|-|TRBJ2-7|TRBV20-1
CSGGYPGTYEQYF
TGCAGCGGCGGGTACCCCGGAACCTACGAGCAGTACTTC
>-|TRBD2|TRBJ2-5|TRBV7-7
CASSQTSGKQETQYF
TGTGCTAGCAGCCAGACTAGCGGGAAACAAGAGACCCAGTACTTC
>many|-|TRBJ2-7|TRBV29-1
CSVWVGWEQYF
TGCAGCGTTTGGGTTGGTTGGGAGCAGTACTTC
>few|TRBD1|TRBJ1-5|TRBV29-1
CSPGTGANSNQPQHF
TGCAGCCCCGGGACAGGGGCCAATAGCAATCAGCCCCAGCATTTT
>few|-|TRBJ2-1|TRBV20-1
CSARDQRGYNEQFF
TGCAGTGCTAGAGATCAAAGGGGCTACAATGAGCAGTTCTTC
>-|-|TRBJ2-2|TRBV5-6
CASSTYNTGELFF
TGTGCCAGCAGCACCTATAACACCGGGGAGCTGTTTTTT
>many|-|TRBJ1-2|TRBV12-3/TRBV12-4
CASSLFPGYTF
TGTGCCAGCAGTTTGTTCCCTGGCTACACCTTC